The 14 T cell receptor beta chains below come from one sample, sequenced in a study of shared clonotypes between healthy human individuals. Profiling relied on immunoSEQ multiplex PCR, and the TCRdb table lists in-frame clones only, not all of them. The sample has over a million clones, about 84% seen once. Specimen: memory CD4+ T cells from PBMCs. The subset was: CD45RA-negative fraction. These receptors were obtained from a young man in good health. Some clones in this sample may be carry-over from other donors' samples.

The rearrangement links TRBV27 to TRBJ2-1; unclear D gene. The V gene's germline CDR1 is MNHEY and CDR2 SMNVEV (reference sequence). V shed 7 bases and J shed 0 bases, with 10 bases lying between them. The CDR3 has 14 residues. As DNA, the CDR3 is TGTGCCAGCAAACGCGGTAGCTCCTACAATGAGCAGTTCTTC. Protein: CASKRGSSYNEQFF.

This clone was found a few times. The chain joins TRBV7-8 to TRBJ2-3; D gene unclear. V was shortened by 8 bases and J by 0 bases, with 6 bases between the two germline ends. CDR1 and CDR2 from the germline V gene are SGHVS and FQNEAQ. The CDR3 sequence is 12 residues long. The CDR3 region is CASCISTDTQYF. The CDR3 coding sequence is TGTGCCAGCTGTATTAGCACAGATACGCAGTATTTT.

The rearrangement uses TRBV27 and TRBJ1-4, with no clear D. The CDR3 loop spans 14 amino acids. Germline values: CDR1 MNHEY, CDR2 SMNVEV (reference sequence). With 5 bases removed from V and 8 bases from J, the gap between germline ends came to 15 bases. The CDR3 nucleotides read TGTGCCAGCAGTAGCACGTTAGTGGGGGAAAAACTGTTTTTT. Its translation: CASSSTLVGEKLFF.

The chain carries TRBV27 and TRBJ2-5; tentative D call: TRBD2 (5 bases). From germline, CDR1 is MNHEY and CDR2 SMNVEV (reference sequence). This CDR3 is 11 amino acids long. V lost 8 bases and J 4 bases, leaving 8 bases between the germline ends. CDR3 sequence reads: CASGRLETQYF. As DNA, the CDR3 is TGTGCCAGCGGGAGACTAGAGACCCAGTACTTC.

The chain couples TRBV25-1 to TRBJ1-5; D is undetermined. Germline values: CDR1 MGHDK, CDR2 SYGVNS. Deletions cut 10 bases from V and 2 bases from J, with 12 bases between. This CDR3 is built from 13 residues. This CDR3 is CATKGAGNQPQHF. DNA of the CDR3: TGTGCCACCAAAGGCGCGGGCAATCAGCCCCAGCATTTT.

This clone was recorded a few times. V is TRBV2 and J is TRBJ1-1, with D perhaps matching TRBD1 (5 bases). Germline-derived CDR1 and CDR2 are SNHLY and FYNNEI. This CDR3 has 14 residues. V lost 8 bases and J lost 2, with 15 bases in between. The CDR3 region is CASVGGRLNTEAFF. In DNA, the CDR3 is TGTGCCAGCGTGGGGGGACGGTTAAACACTGAAGCTTTCTTT.

V is TRBV2 and J is TRBJ1-4, with 8 bases lining up with TRBD1. From germline, CDR1 is SNHLY and CDR2 FYNNEI. Trimming removed 4 bases from V and 6 bases from J; junction bases left unmatched: 4. This CDR3 spans 14 amino acids. In DNA form, the CDR3 reads TGTGCCAGCAGTGCTCAGGGGGCTGATGAAAAACTGTTTTTT. Protein sequence: CASSAQGADEKLFF. The full variable domain, with the rest looked up from reference TRBV2 and TRBJ1-4, is EPEVTQTPSHQVTQMGQEVILRCVPISNHLYFYWYRQILGQKVEFLVSFYNNEISEKSEIFDDQFSVERPDGSNFTLKIRSTKLEDSAMYFCASSAQGADEKLFFGSGTQLSVL.

V is TRBV5-1 and J is TRBJ2-1; D is perhaps TRBD2 (5 bases). The germline gives CDR1 SGHRS, CDR2 YFSETQ. Trimming pared 0 bases from V and 2 bases from J, leaving 24 bases between. The CDR3 has 20 residues. In nucleotides, the CDR3 is TGCGCCAGCAGCTTGGAGCCCCAACGGTTTGGAGCGGCCACCTACAATGAGCAGTTCTTC. It encodes CASSLEPQRFGAATYNEQFF.

This clone was counted a few times. The chain uses TRBV12-5 and TRBJ2-3; 7 bases are a match to TRBD1. Unmatched junction bases numbered 10, after V lost 2 bases and J lost 2 bases. Germline loops: CDR1 LGHNT, CDR2 FRNRAP. The CDR3 extends over 17 amino acids. The chain's CDR3 is CASGLSLTGTFTDTQYF. CDR3 sequence (DNA): TGTGCTAGTGGTTTGTCCCTGACAGGGACCTTCACAGATACGCAGTATTTT.

The chain recombines TRBV19 with TRBJ1-5; 7 bases are shared with TRBD1. The CDR3 loop spans 13 amino acids. After removal of 4 bases from V and 11 bases from J, the junction contained 8 bases not matched to a gene. The germline gives CDR1 LNHDA, CDR2 SQIVND (reference sequence). The CDR3 region is CASSTTGTVAQHF. CDR3 in DNA: TGTGCCAGTAGTACGACCGGGACAGTAGCCCAGCATTTT.

This clone has ten or more counts. CDR3 amino acids: CASSLGFEQYF. The CDR3 nucleotides are TGTGCCAGCAGTTTGGGATTCGAGCAGTACTTC. The rearrangement links TRBV27 to TRBJ2-7; D gene unclear. Germline CDR1 MNHEY, CDR2 SMNVEV (reference sequence). V was shortened by 3 bases and J by 6 bases, with 6 bases between the two germline ends. The CDR3 length is 11 residues.

The chain employs TRBV9 and TRBJ2-3; 12 bases are shared with TRBD2. This CDR3 has 15 residues. Germline trimming cut 0 bases from V and 5 bases from J; bases unmatched to any gene: 1. In germline, CDR1 is SGDLS, CDR2 YYNGEE. For the CDR3, the DNA is TGTGCCAGCAGCGTAGGACTAGCGGGAGAAGATACGCAGTATTTT. The encoded protein is CASSVGLAGEDTQYF.

The genes are TRBV11-2 and TRBJ2-1; 10 positions match TRBD2. The CDR3 has 16 amino acids. The V gene end was trimmed by 2 bases and the J gene end by 9 bases; junction bases not matched to a gene: 10. Germline assignment: CDR1 SGHAT and CDR2 FQNNGV. The CDR3 region is CASSLWSSGSYGEQFF. CDR3 in DNA: TGTGCCAGCAGCTTATGGTCTAGCGGGAGTTACGGTGAGCAGTTCTTC.

V usage is TRBV5-1 and J usage is TRBJ1-1, with 7 bases lining up with TRBD1. The CDR3 is made up of 14 amino acids. In germline, CDR1 is SGHRS, CDR2 YFSETQ. Losses at the gene ends were 2 bases for V and 6 bases for J; bases not matched to a gene: 7. CDR3 in DNA: TGCGCCAGCAGCTTAGTGGGACAGAGTCCTGAAGCTTTCTTT. Translated: CASSLVGQSPEAFF.